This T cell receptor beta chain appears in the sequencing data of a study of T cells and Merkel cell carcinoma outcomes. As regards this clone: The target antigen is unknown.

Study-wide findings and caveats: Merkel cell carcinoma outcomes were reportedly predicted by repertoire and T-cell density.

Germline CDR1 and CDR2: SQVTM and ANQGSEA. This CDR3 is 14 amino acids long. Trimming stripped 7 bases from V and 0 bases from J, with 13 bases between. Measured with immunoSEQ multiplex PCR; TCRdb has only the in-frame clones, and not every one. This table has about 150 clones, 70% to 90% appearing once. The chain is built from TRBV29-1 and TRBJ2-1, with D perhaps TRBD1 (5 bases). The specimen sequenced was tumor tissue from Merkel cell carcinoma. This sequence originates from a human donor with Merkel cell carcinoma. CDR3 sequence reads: CSGGGHSSYNEQFF. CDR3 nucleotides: TGCAGCGGGGGCGGCCATAGCTCCTACAATGAGCAGTTCTTC.